This TCR beta chain comes out of a study of vaccination effects on CD4 cells after COVID-19. As for the study in general: All study participants received two doses of BNT162b2 or mRNA-1273 vaccine.

Under the ViraFEST assay, PBMC were stimulated with viral peptide pools so that antigen-specific CD4+ T cells expanded. Sequencing was performed afterwards. Once cultured for nine to ten days, the cells underwent separation to obtain CD4+ T cells. Between March and December 2020, the person had a SARS-CoV-2 infection that PCR confirmed. Roughly 1.9 million PBMC were placed in each well, which was supplemented with approximately 9.7 IU/ml IL-2 and approximately 10 ug/ml peptides. General study results and limits: After vaccination, spike-reactive clones in convalescents were mostly new vaccine-induced clones.

About this clone: Its target is not known.

Germline V gene lookup returns CDR1 MNHNS and CDR2 SASEGT. This CDR3 spans 18 amino acids. J lost 5 bases, V lost 0 bases, and 13 bases had no gene match. Libraries were prepared by immunoSEQ multiplex PCR; TCRdb keeps only in-frame clonotypes and omits some of them. This table holds around 24,000 clones, approximately 79% found once. V and J are TRBV6-1 and TRBJ1-2, with TRBD1 matching over 9 bases. This receptor was obtained from a human donor who had a prior SARS-CoV-2 infection. This material consisted of CD4+ T cells from PBMCs cultured with SARS-CoV-2 spike peptides, taken before COVID-19 vaccination. CDR3 sequence (DNA): TGTGCCAGCAGTGAAGCGCAAGTACTGGGACAGGGAGGGTATGGCTACACCTTC. It specifies CASSEAQVLGQGGYGYTF.